This TCR beta chain was sequenced during a study of T cell responses to AZD1222 COVID-19 vaccine. Study results and caveats: Mostly white British, mostly female donors; authors suggested clonal diversity may be underestimated. Per reports, nearly half of all spike-specific TCRs target regions that are unmutated in variants. Baseline seropositivity characterized only a handful of AZD1222 recipients. Vaccine-associated CD4 TCRs spanned spike, dominant at 160-218 and 743-854.

Points on this clone: The antigen remains unidentified.

Assay: immunoSEQ multiplex PCR; the TCRdb copy retains only in-frame clones and omits some. The sample shows about 79,000 clones, approximately 80% of them seen only once. The CDR3 sequence is 17 residues long. V lost 4 bases to trimming and J lost 0 bases; unmatched junction nucleotides: 11. The germline gives CDR1 SGHTS, CDR2 YDEGEE. The chain links TRBV5-8 to TRBJ2-7; 9 positions agree with TRBD2. The sample here was peripheral blood, taken on day 0 of AZD1222 vaccination. This sequence originates from an adult in good health. The chain's CDR3 is CASSPGKLAGRSYEQYF. CDR3 nucleotide sequence: TGTGCCAGCAGCCCGGGGAAACTAGCGGGCCGCTCCTACGAGCAGTACTTC.